This T cell receptor beta chain was sequenced for a study of T-cell memory formation after mild COVID-19. The V end was cut by 1 base, the J end by 3 bases, with 7 bases between. Germline values: CDR1 SGHTA, CDR2 FQGNSA. CDR3 length: 13 amino acids. TCRdb re-called the 5' RACE reads with MiXCR, one entry per CDR3 protein. The table has 350,000 to 550,000 distinct CDR3 sequences, 15% to 20% seen once. The source material was PBMCs or a T cell subset sorted from them (not recorded which). The V call is TRBV7-2, the J call TRBJ2-7; no clear D. This receptor was taken from a young man who had mild COVID-19 (a few samples of this study predate the infection). Cell type and time point are not known. The CDR3 spells CASSLEWGYEQYF. The DNA for the CDR3 is TGTGCCAGCAGCTTAGAGTGGGGCTACGAGCAGTACTTC.